This T cell receptor beta chain was profiled in a study of T cell repertoires in aging, cancer and after chemotherapy. Study-wide background: Donor ages fell into six groups from 30 or younger up to 70 or older. Healthy donor repertoires were recorded over several months to years and showed clear clonal overlap. Study-wide results and caveats: In each cancer cohort, median generation probability increased across chemotherapy, suggesting thymic output rebounded. Compared with age-matched healthy donors, untreated hematological or solid cancer patients showed higher blood TCR clonality.

Amplification of TCR beta used genomic DNA extracted from peripheral blood. TRB rearrangements spanning V, D and J were amplified using mixed TRB-A/B primers. TCRdb passed the multiplex PCR reads through MiXCR, listing each CDR3 protein once. The table shows roughly 15,000 distinct CDR3 sequences, with about 50% occurring only once. This clonotype was detected only a few times. What it recognizes is unknown. The sequenced sample consisted of blood. The TCR originated in a human donor in good health.

As DNA, the CDR3 is TGTGCCACCAGTGATTCGCGACAGGGGGCGTTCACTGAAGCTTTCTTT. This encodes CATSDSRQGAFTEAFF. The chain employs TRBV24-1 and TRBJ1-1, with 10 nucleotides matching TRBD1. This CDR3 spans 16 amino acids. The trim removed 2 bases at V and 4 bases at J, leaving 6 bases unmatched. Germline-derived CDR1 and CDR2 are KGHDR and SFDVKD.